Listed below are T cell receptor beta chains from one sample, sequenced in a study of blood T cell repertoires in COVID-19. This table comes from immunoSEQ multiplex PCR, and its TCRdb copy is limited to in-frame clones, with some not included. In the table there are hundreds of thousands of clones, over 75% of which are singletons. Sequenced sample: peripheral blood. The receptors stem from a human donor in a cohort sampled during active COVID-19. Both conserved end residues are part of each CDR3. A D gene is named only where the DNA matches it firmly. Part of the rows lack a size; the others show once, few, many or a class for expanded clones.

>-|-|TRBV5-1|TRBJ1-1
CASSLQLANTEAFF
TGCGCCAGCAGCCTACAGCTAGCGAACACTGAAGCTTTCTTT
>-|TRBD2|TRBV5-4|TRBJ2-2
CASSRLAGGVTGELFF
TGTGCCAGCAGTCGACTAGCGGGAGGGGTCACCGGGGAGCTGTTTTTT
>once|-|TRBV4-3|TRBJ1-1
CASSQDRGGDTEAFF
TGCGCCAGCAGCCAAGACCGGGGAGGGGACACTGAAGCTTTCTTT
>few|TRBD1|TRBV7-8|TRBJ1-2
CASSLADRTFRGYTF
TGTGCCAGCAGCTTAGCGGACAGGACCTTCCGTGGCTACACCTTC
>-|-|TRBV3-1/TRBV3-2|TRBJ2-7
CASSQNRQSYEQYF
TGTGCCAGCAGCCAAAACAGGCAATCCTACGAGCAGTACTTC
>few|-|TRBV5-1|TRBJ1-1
CASSLASTPGRGTEAFF
TGCGCCAGCAGCTTGGCTTCTACCCCAGGGAGGGGGACTGAAGCTTTCTTT
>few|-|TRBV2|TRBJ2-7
CASRPTKASSYEQYF
TGTGCCAGCAGACCGACTAAGGCAAGCTCCTACGAGCAGTACTTC
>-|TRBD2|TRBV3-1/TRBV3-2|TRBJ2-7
CASSGRLAGSDEQYF
TGTGCCAGCAGCGGCCGACTAGCGGGGAGCGACGAGCAGTACTTC
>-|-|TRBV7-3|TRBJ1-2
CASSPGGAYGYTF
TGTGCCAGCAGCCCAGGTGGGGCCTATGGCTACACCTTC
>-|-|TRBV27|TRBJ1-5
CASSLQGPGQPQHF
TGTGCCAGCAGTCTACAGGGTCCTGGGCAGCCCCAGCATTTT
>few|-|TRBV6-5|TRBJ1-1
CASIQNMNTEAFF
TGTGCCAGCATACAGAACATGAACACTGAAGCTTTCTTT
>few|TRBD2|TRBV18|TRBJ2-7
CASSIDLAGAGEQYF
TGTGCCAGCTCCATCGATCTAGCGGGAGCCGGCGAGCAGTACTTC
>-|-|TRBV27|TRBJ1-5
CASSSIQGSGQPQHF
TGTGCCAGCAGCTCTATACAGGGTTCAGGGCAGCCCCAGCATTTT
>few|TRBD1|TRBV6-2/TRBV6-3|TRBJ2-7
CASSPSGQGGEQYF
TGTGCCAGCAGTCCATCTGGACAGGGAGGCGAGCAGTACTTC
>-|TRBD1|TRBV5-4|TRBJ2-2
CASSSGTGGSGELFF
TGTGCCAGCAGCTCCGGGACAGGGGGCAGCGGGGAGCTGTTTTTT
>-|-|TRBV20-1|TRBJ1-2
CSASPKGGRQHGYTF
TGCAGTGCTAGTCCTAAGGGAGGTCGACAACATGGCTACACCTTC
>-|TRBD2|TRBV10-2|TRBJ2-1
CASYRTSGLKNEQFF
TGCGCCAGCTACAGGACTAGCGGTTTGAAAAATGAGCAGTTCTTC
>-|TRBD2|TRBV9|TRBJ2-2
CASSVLAGVNTGELFF
TGTGCCAGCAGCGTACTGGCGGGGGTGAACACCGGGGAGCTGTTTTTT
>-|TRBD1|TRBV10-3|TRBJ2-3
CAIKGTGRGHTQYF
TGTGCCATCAAAGGGACAGGGCGCGGGCATACGCAGTATTTT
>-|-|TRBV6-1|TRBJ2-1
CASSEGSSYNEQFF
TGTGCCAGCAGTGAAGGGAGCTCCTACAATGAGCAGTTCTTC
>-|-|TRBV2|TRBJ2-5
CASSAQVGQRYF
TGTGCCAGCAGTGCCCAAGTTGGACAGCGGTACTTC
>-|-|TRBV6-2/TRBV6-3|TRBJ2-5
CASRSWWGEYQETQYF
TGTGCCAGCCGTTCTTGGTGGGGGGAGTACCAAGAGACCCAGTACTTC
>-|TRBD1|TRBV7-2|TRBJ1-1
CASSDRQGTTEAFF
TGTGCCAGCAGCGACAGACAGGGGACCACTGAAGCTTTCTTT
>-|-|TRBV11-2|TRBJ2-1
CASSLMRYNEQFF
TGTGCCAGCAGCTTAATGCGCTACAATGAGCAGTTCTTC
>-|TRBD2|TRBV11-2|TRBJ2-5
CASSSGLAGGPGQETQYF
TGTGCCAGCAGCTCGGGACTAGCGGGGGGGCCGGGCCAAGAGACCCAGTACTTC
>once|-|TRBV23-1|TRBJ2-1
CASTPAGWLGGFNEQFF
TGCGCCAGCACCCCGGCCGGATGGCTAGGAGGATTCAATGAGCAGTTCTTC
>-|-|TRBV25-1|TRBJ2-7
CASASGPYEQYF
TGTGCCAGCGCCAGCGGGCCCTACGAGCAGTACTTC
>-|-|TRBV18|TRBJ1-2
CASSPPVYYGYTF
TGTGCCAGCTCACCACCCGTATACTATGGCTACACCTTC
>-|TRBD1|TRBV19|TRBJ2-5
CASSTTGVEVQETQYF
TGTGCCAGTAGTACGACAGGGGTGGAGGTCCAAGAGACCCAGTACTTC
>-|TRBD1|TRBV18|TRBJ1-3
CASSPRTGSGNTIYF
TGTGCCAGCTCACCCCGGACAGGCTCTGGAAACACCATATATTTT
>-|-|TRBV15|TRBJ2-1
CATSRDRFPVSSYNEQFF
TGTGCCACCAGCAGAGATCGTTTCCCGGTTAGCTCCTACAATGAGCAGTTCTTC
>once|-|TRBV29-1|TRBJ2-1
CSVDLTGNEQFF
TGCAGCGTTGATTTGACAGGCAATGAGCAGTTCTTC
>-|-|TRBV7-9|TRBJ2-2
CASSITRDTSTGELFF
TGTGCCAGCAGCATAACTAGGGACACTTCCACCGGGGAGCTGTTTTTT
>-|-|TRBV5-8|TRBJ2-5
CASSLFGGMGETQYF
TGTGCCAGCAGCTTGTTCGGCGGGATGGGAGAGACCCAGTACTTC
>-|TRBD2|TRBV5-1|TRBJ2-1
CASSLGGTSGEGNEQFF
TGCGCCAGCAGCTTGGGGGGGACTAGCGGGGAAGGCAATGAGCAGTTCTTC
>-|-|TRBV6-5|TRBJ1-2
CASRARGGTYGYTF
TGTGCCAGCAGGGCGAGGGGGGGGACCTATGGCTACACCTTC
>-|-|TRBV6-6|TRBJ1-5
CASSYDDRLSNQPQHF
TGTGCCAGCAGTTACGATGACAGGTTAAGCAATCAGCCCCAGCATTTT
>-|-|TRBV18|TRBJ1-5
CASSSGQRPQHF
TGTGCCAGCTCTTCTGGGCAGAGACCCCAGCATTTT
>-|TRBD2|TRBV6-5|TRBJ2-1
CASSYLAGGYNEQFF
TGTGCCAGCAGTTATTTGGCGGGAGGGTACAATGAGCAGTTCTTC